This passage covers 5 T cell receptor beta chains from one sample sequenced in a study of OX40 agonist ivuxolimab in advanced cancers. Profiling relied on immunoSEQ multiplex PCR, and the TCRdb table lists in-frame clones only, not all of them. Among some 65,000 clones listed, approximately 89% were seen once. Material: CD4+ or CD8+ T cells sorted from blood, obtained in a trial of the OX40 agonist ivuxolimab. The origin of the receptors is an adult with an advanced solid tumor such as melanoma, head and neck, liver or kidney cancer.

The chain recombines TRBV27 with TRBJ1-2; TRBD1 matches at 7 bases. This CDR3 spans 13 amino acids. Germline loops: CDR1 MNHEY, CDR2 SMNVEV (reference sequence). Losses at the gene ends were 5 bases for V and 4 bases for J; bases not matched to a gene: 4. The CDR3 DNA sequence: TGTGCCAGCAGTCTACGGACAGGCTATGGCTACACCTTC. Translated, it gives CASSLRTGYGYTF.

V gene TRBV4-1 combines with J gene TRBJ2-3, with D possibly matching TRBD2 (6 bases). Germline V gene sequence: CDR1 MGHRA, CDR2 YSYEKL. V dropped 3 bases and J dropped 2 bases, with 6 bases sitting between them. This CDR3 region has 13 residues. Written as DNA, the CDR3 is TGCGCCAGCAGCCAGCGGGACACAGATACGCAGTATTTT. Protein sequence: CASSQRDTDTQYF.

The chain has TRBV5-4 and TRBJ2-2; no clear D gene. CDR1 SGHNT and CDR2 YYREEE come from the germline V gene (reference sequence). The CDR3 is 14 amino acids. The V end lost 0 bases, the J end lost 4 bases, and 7 bases lay between the germline ends. The CDR3 loop is CASSLEASTGELFF. The DNA of the CDR3 is TGTGCCAGCAGCTTGGAGGCTTCCACCGGGGAGCTGTTTTTT. The full variable domain, its missing parts supplied by reference TRBV5-4 and TRBJ2-2, is ETGVTQSPTHLIKTRGQQVTLRCSSQSGHNTVSWYQQALGQGPQFIFQYYREEENGRGNFPPRFSGLQFPNYSSELNVNALELDDSALYLCASSLEASTGELFFGEGSRLTVL.

The chain combines TRBV7-9 with TRBJ2-2; TRBD2 might be the D (5 bases). The CDR3 extends over 16 amino acids. CDR1 and CDR2 (germline): SEHNR, FQNEAQ (reference sequence). V shed 0 bases and J shed 3 bases, with 11 bases lying between them. CDR3 DNA: TGTGCCAGCAGCTTAGCAGGAGCGGAGTACACCGGGGAGCTGTTTTTT. It translates to CASSLAGAEYTGELFF.

The chain uses TRBV4-1 and TRBJ2-3, with TRBD2 matching 8 bases. Per the germline V gene, CDR1 is MGHRA and CDR2 is YSYEKL. The CDR3 loop spans 16 amino acids. With V trimmed by 3 bases and J by 7 bases, 12 bases remained unmatched. Here the CDR3 reads CASSHYSGIPSYTQYF. In nucleotides, the CDR3 is TGCGCCAGCAGCCACTATAGCGGGATCCCCTCGTATACGCAGTATTTT.